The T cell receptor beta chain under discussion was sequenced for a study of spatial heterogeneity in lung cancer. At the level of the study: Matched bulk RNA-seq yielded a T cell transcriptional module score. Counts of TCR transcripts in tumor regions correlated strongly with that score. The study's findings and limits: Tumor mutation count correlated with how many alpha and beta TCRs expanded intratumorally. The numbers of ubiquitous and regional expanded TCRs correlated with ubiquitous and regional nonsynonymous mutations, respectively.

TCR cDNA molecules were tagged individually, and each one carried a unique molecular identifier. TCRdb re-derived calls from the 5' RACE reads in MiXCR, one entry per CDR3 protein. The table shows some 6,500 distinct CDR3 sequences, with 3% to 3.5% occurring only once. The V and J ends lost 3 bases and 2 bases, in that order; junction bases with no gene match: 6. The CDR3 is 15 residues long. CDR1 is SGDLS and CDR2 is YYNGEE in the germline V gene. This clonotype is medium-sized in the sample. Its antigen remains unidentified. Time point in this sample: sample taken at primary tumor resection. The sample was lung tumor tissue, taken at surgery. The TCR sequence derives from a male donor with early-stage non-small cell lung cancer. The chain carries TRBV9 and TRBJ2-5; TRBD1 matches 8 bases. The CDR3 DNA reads TGTGCCAGCAGCGAGGGACAGGTGCTTCAAGAGACCCAGTACTTC. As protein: CASSEGQVLQETQYF.